This TCR beta chain is from a study of T cells after posttransplantation cyclophosphamide. Between the trimmed V and J ends, which lost 5 bases and 11 bases, there was a span of 14 bases. From germline, CDR1 is SGHTA and CDR2 FQGNSA. CDR3 size: 12 residues. Data came from immunoSEQ multiplex PCR; TCRdb stores just in-frame clones and leaves some out. This repertoire shows approximately 4,900 clones, 75% found once; its top ten account for 34%. Cyclophosphamide on days +3 and +4 followed busulfan-fludarabine conditioning and a marrow graft. This chain joins TRBV7-2 and TRBJ2-3, with TRBD2 as a possible D gene (6 bases). This TCR came from a male patient between 55 and 70 years old who received an allogeneic stem cell transplant from an unrelated donor, was CMV-positive, and had no GVHD. The T cells may come from the graft donor. Sequenced material: PBMCs, taken after allogeneic stem cell transplant with posttransplant cyclophosphamide. CDR3 in DNA: TGTGCCAGCAGCGTGACTAGTCTCGAGCAGTATTTT. Translated, it gives CASSVTSLEQYF.